This T cell receptor (beta chain) comes out of a study of long-term antiretroviral therapy in people with HIV. General study results and limits: Dominance of pre-ART expanded clones persisted, fluctuating and often declining after ART. Compared with controls, HIV repertoires showed narrower CDR3 length ranges.

Version v3.0 of the immunoSEQ assay ran at survey level. Sequencing was designed to cover roughly 40,000-55,000 T-cell genomes in each sample. Here immunoSEQ multiplex PCR was the method, and the copy in TCRdb shows in-frame clones only, minus some. The profile covers roughly 16,000 clones, with roughly 77% appearing a single time and around 8.3% taken by the ten largest. The CDR3 is 18 amino acids. With 2 bases removed from V and 10 bases from J, the gap between germline ends came to 26 bases. Germline lookup yields CDR1 MDHEN and CDR2 SYDVKM. A remark on this clone: Its antigen remains unknown.

This specimen was unsorted PBMCs, taken 0.3 years after starting antiretroviral therapy. The rearrangement links TRBV28 to TRBJ1-4; tentatively, D is TRBD1 (6 bases). This TCR was recovered from a man aged 18 to 30 with HIV. The CDR3 DNA sequence: TGTGCCAGCAGTTTAGCTACACCTGGGGGGCCGCAGGGTGGAAAACTGTTTTTT. It translates to CASSLATPGGPQGGKLFF.